This T cell receptor (beta chain) is drawn from a study of CD8 T cell repertoires and HIV-1 epitope variants. About the study: Each of Twenty-five Gag and Nef epitope peptides stimulated a separate culture. Epitopes were three Gag families plus Nef HW9 and YT9. 1M T cells were kept uncultured as a baseline.

J lost 10 bases, V lost 4 bases, and 7 bases had no gene match. The CDR3 has 13 amino acids. Germline assignment: CDR1 SGHRS and CDR2 YFSETQ. By share of the sample, this clone is medium-sized. Its antigen remains unknown. Repertoires were generated with immunoSEQ multiplex PCR, while TCRdb's copy carries only in-frame clones and drops some. This sample has 5,700 or so clones; 50% to 70% occur once, and the top ten carry under 55%. The gene calls are TRBV5-1 and TRBJ2-1, with 8 nucleotides matching TRBD1. This sequence originates from a male donor with HIV. Sequences were obtained from cultured CD8+ T cells derived from PBMCs. CDR3 protein: CASSRGTGNEQFF. The CDR3, as DNA: TGCGCCAGCAGCCGTGGGACAGGTAACGAGCAGTTCTTC.